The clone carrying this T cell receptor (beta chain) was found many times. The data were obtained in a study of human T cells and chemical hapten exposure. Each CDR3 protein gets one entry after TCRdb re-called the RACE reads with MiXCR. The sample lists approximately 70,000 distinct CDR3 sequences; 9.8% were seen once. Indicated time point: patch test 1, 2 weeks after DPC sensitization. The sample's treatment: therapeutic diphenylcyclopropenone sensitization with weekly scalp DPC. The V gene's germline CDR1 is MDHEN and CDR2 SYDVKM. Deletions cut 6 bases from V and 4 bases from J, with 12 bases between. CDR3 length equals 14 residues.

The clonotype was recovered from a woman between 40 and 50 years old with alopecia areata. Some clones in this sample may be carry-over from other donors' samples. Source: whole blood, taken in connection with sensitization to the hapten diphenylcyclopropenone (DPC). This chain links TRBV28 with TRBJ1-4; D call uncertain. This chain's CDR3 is CASRRGGNNEKLFF. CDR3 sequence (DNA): TGTGCCAGCAGGCGGGGAGGAAATAATGAAAAACTGTTTTTT.